This T cell receptor beta chain was recorded in a study of cytomegalovirus exposure and HLA in healthy donors. This clone appeared once. The V gene's germline CDR1 is SGHVS and CDR2 FNYEAQ. Trimming cost V 4 bases and J 3 bases, with 16 bases left between them. This CDR3 spans 15 amino acids. PCR amplification relied on 60 Vbeta primers (plus 13 Jbeta primers). Using immunoSEQ multiplex PCR, the repertoire was profiled, and TCRdb retains in-frame clones only, with some absent. The sample has about 190,000 clones; about 80% are singletons. Specimen: PBMCs. This receptor was identified in a woman aged 30 to 39 in good health and CMV-seropositive. J is TRBJ2-7 and V is TRBV7-6; tentatively, D is TRBD2 (6 bases). The CDR3 sequence is CASSSPPEGYYEQYF. Here the CDR3 DNA reads TGTGCCAGCAGCTCCCCCCCGGAGGGCTACTACGAGCAGTACTTC.